This TCR beta chain is from a study of blood T cell repertoires in COVID-19. Looking at the study overall: Acute and convalescent COVID-19 samples came from the United States, Italy and Spain. PBMCs, B-cell-depleted T cells, or T cells provided the cDNA or gDNA that made up the material.

Original processing methods: The authors estimated nucleated cell counts from reference gene primer amplification. Some clones are missing from TCRdb's copy, which holds only in-frame ones; the method was immunoSEQ multiplex PCR. The V and J calls and the clone size are those of that table, but D and trimming were determined from the DNA. Of approximately 45,000 clones listed, around 87% were seen once; the top ten hold about 4.7%. The length of the CDR3 is 14 residues. CDR1 and CDR2 (germline): LNHDA, SQIVND (reference sequence). V shed 9 bases, J shed 1 base, and the junction held 4 bases outside the gene matches.

The V and J genes are TRBV19 and TRBJ2-2; TRBD1 matches 8 bases. The material sequenced was peripheral blood. This clonotype originated in a human donor in a cohort sampled during active COVID-19. Here the CDR3 reads CARVQGVNTGELFF. CDR3 nucleotide sequence: TGTGCCAGGGTACAGGGGGTGAACACCGGGGAGCTGTTTTTT.